The clone carrying this T cell receptor (beta chain) appeared a few times. Its specificity is unknown. This sample was included in a study of T cells after yellow fever vaccination. Study overall: Some fractions had low cell numbers, and these were prepared with SMART-Seq v4 Ultra Low Input.

Study-wide findings and caveats: Post-booster repertoires contained most primary-vaccination clones again (roughly 96% CD4, 85% to 90% CD8). One caveat is that FACS-sorted repertoires could contain abundant clonotypes contaminating from the bulk population.

As TCR cDNA was made by 5'RACE template switching, a universal primer site and UMIs were added. One entry per CDR3 protein results from TCRdb running MiXCR on the 5' RACE reads. Of approximately 90,000 distinct CDR3 sequences in the sample, 4.5% to 6% were seen once. The germline V gene has CDR1 SQVTM and CDR2 ANQGSEA. This CDR3 region has 13 residues. Trimming removed 4 bases from V and 6 bases from J, with 13 bases in between. The rearrangement links TRBV29-1 to TRBJ1-5; D is undetermined. The receptor was isolated from a man between 18 and 29 years old who received the YFV17D yellow fever vaccine. The material sequenced was CD8+ T cells sorted from PBMCs, taken 10 days after the yellow fever booster vaccination. CDR3 sequence: CSVARGLGQPQHF. In nucleotides, the CDR3 is TGCAGCGTTGCAAGAGGATTGGGTCAGCCCCAGCATTTT.